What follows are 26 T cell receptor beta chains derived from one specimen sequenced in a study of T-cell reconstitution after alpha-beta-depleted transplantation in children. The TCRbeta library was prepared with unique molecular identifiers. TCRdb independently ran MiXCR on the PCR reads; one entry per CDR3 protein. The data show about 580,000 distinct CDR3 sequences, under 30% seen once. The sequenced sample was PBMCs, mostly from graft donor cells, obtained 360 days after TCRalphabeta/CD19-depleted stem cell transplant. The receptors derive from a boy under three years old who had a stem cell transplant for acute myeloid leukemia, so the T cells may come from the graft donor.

Written as DNA, the CDR3 is TGTGCCACCAGTGATTTCCAGGGGTACGAGCAGTACTTC. It is translated as CATSDFQGYEQYF. V and J are TRBV24-1 and TRBJ2-7; D is perhaps TRBD1 (6 bases). V lost 1 base, J lost 4 bases, and 7 bases lay in between. The CDR3 runs 13 residues. Per germline, CDR1 KGHDR and CDR2 SFDVKD.

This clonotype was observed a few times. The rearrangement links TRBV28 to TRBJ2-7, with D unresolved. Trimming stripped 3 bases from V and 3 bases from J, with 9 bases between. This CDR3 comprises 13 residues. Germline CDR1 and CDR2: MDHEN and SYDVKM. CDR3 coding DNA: TGTGCCAGCAGTTTTCCAGGAAACTACGAGCAGTACGTC. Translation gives CASSFPGNYEQYV.

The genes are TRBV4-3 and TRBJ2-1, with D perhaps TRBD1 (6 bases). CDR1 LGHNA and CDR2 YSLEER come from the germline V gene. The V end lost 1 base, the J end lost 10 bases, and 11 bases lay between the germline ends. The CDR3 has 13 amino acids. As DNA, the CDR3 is TGCGCCAGCAGCCAAGTATCAACAGGGGAGCAGTTCTTC. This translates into CASSQVSTGEQFF.

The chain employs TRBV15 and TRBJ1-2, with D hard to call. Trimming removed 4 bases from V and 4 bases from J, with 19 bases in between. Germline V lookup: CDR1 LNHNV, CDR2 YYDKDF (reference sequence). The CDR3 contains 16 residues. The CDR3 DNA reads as TGTGCCACCAGCATGACCCGCCCGACGACGAGCTATGGCTACACCTTC. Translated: CATSMTRPTTSYGYTF.

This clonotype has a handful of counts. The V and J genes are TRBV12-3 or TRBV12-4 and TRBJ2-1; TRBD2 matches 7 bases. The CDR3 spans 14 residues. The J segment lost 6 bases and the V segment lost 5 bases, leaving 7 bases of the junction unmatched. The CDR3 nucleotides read TGTGCCAGCAGTCCCGGACTAGTGGGCAATGAGCAGTTCTTC. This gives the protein CASSPGLVGNEQFF.

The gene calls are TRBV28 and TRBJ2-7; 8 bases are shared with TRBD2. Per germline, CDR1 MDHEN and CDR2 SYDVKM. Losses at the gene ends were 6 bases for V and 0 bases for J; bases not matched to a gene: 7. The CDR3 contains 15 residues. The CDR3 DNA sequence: TGTGCCAGCAGCTTTCAGCGGGGGTCCTCCTACGAGCAGTACTTC. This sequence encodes CASSFQRGSSYEQYF. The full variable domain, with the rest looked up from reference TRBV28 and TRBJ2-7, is DVKVTQSSRYLVKRTGEKVFLECVQDMDHENMFWYRQDPGLGLRLIYFSYDVKMKEKGDIPEGYSVSREKKERFSLILESASTNQTSMYLCASSFQRGSSYEQYFGPGTRLTVT.

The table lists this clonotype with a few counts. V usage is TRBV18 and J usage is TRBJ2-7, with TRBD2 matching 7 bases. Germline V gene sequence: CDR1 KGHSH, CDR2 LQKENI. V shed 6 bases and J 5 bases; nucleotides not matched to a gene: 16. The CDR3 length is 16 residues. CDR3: CASSLERGGGGNEQYF. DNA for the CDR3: TGTGCCAGCTCCCTGGAACGCGGCGGGGGAGGAAACGAGCAGTACTTC.

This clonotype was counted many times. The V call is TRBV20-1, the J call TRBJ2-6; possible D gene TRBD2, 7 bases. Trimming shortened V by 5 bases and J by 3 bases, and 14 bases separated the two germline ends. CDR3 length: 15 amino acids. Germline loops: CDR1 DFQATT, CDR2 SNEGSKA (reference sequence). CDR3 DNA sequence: TGCAGTGCTGGGCCGGGGGGCTATGGGGCCAACGTCCTGACTTTC. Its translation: CSAGPGGYGANVLTF.

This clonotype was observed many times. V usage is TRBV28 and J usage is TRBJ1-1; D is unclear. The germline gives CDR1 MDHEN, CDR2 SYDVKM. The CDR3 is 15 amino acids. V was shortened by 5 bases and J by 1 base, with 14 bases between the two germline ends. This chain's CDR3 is CASSLLAAGNTEAFF. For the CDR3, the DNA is TGTGCCAGCAGTCTCTTGGCGGCGGGGAACACTGAAGCTTTCTTT.

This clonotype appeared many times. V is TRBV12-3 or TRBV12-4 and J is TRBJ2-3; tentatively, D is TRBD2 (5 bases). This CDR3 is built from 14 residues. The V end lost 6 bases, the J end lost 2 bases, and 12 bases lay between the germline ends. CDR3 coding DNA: TGTGCCAGCAGCCCAAGCGGTCTCACAGATACGCAGTATTTT. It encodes CASSPSGLTDTQYF.

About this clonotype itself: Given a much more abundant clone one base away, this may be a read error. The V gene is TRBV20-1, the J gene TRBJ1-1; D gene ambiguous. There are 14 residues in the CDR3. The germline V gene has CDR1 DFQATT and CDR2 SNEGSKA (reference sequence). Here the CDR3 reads CSASLAGSNTGAFF. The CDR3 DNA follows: TGCAGTGCCTCCCTTGCCGGTTCGAACACTGGAGCTTTCTTT.

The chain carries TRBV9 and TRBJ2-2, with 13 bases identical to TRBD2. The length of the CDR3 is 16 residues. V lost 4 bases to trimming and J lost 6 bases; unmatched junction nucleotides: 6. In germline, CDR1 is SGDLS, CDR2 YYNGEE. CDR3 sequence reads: CASSPRLAGGPGELFF. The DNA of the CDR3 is TGTGCCAGCAGCCCGAGACTAGCGGGGGGCCCCGGGGAGCTGTTTTTT.

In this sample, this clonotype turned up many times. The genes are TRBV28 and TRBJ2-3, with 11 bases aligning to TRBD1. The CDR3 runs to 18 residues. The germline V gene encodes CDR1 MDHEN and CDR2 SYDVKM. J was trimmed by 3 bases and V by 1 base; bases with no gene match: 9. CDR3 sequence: CASSLSPIRDRGTDTQYF. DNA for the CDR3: TGTGCCAGCAGTTTATCTCCTATCCGGGACAGGGGGACAGATACGCAGTATTTT.

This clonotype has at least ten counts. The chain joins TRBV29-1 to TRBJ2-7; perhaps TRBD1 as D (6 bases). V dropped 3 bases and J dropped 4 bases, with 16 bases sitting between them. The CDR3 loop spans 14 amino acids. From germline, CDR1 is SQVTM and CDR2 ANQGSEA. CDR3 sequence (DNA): TGCAGCGTTGATTTGGGCACAGGGCCTTACGAGCAGTACGTC. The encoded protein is CSVDLGTGPYEQYV.

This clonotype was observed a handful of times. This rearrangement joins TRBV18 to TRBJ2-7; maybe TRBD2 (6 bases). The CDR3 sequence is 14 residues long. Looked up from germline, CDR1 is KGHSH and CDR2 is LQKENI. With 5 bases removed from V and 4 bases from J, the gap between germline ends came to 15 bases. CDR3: CASSAEGIGYEQYV. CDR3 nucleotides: TGTGCCAGCTCAGCGGAGGGGATTGGATACGAGCAGTACGTC.

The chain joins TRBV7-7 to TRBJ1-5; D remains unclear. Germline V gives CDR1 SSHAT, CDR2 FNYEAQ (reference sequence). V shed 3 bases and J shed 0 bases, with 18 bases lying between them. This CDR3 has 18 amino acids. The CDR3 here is CASSLVFLGKHSNQPQHF. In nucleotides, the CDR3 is TGTGCCAGCAGCTTGGTATTCCTGGGGAAGCATAGCAATCAGCCCCAGCATTTT.

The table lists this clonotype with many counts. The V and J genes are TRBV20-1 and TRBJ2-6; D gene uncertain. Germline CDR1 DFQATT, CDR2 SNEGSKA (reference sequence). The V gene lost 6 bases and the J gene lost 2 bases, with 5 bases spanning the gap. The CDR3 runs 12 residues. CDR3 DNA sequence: TGCAGTGCCACCCCTGGGGCCAACGTCCTGACTTTC. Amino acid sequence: CSATPGANVLTF.

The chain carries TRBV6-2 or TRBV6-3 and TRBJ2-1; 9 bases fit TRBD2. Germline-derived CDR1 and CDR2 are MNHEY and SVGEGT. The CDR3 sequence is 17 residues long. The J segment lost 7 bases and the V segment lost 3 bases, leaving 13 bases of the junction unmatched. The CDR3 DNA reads TGTGCCAGCAGTTATCGCCTTTCCACTAGCGGGTTTAATGAGCAGTTCTTC. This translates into CASSYRLSTSGFNEQFF.

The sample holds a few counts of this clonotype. The CDR3 DNA sequence: TGTGCCAGCAGACGCCGGACTAGCGGGGGTGATGAGCAGTTCTTC. It encodes CASRRRTSGGDEQFF. J is TRBJ2-1 and V is TRBV6-2 or TRBV6-3; 13 positions match TRBD2. V dropped 6 bases and J dropped 8; count of bases not matched to a gene: 7. The CDR3 runs 15 residues. Germline V gene lookup returns CDR1 MNHEY and CDR2 SVGEGT.

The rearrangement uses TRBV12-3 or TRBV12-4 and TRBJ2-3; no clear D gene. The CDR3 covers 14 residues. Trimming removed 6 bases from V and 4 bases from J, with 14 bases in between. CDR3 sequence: CASSQIWSSDTQYF. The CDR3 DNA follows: TGTGCCAGCAGCCAAATATGGTCATCAGATACGCAGTATTTT.

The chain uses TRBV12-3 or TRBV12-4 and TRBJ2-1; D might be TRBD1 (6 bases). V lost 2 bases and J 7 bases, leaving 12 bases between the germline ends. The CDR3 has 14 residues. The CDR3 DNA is TGTGCCAGCAGTTTAAGTGGACAGACGAATGAGCAGTTCTTC. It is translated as CASSLSGQTNEQFF.

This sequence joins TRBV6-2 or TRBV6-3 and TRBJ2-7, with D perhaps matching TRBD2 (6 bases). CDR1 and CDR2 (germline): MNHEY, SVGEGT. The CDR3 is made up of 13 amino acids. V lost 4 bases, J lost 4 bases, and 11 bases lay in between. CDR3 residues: CASSSQTSYEQYV. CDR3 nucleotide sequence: TGTGCCAGCAGTTCCCAGACTAGTTACGAGCAGTACGTC.

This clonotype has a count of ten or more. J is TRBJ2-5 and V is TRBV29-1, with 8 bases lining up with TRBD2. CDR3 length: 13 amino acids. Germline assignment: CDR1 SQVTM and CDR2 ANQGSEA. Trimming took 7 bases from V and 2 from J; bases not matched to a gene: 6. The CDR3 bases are TGCAGCGGATACGGGGGGGGACAAGAGACCCAGTACTTC. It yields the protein CSGYGGGQETQYF.

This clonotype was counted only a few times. CDR3 protein: CSVLTGKNTEAFF. The CDR3 DNA is TGCAGCGTACTGACGGGAAAGAACACTGAAGCTTTCTTT. The J gene is TRBJ1-1, the V gene TRBV29-1; the D is unclear. CDR1 is SQVTM and CDR2 is ANQGSEA in the germline V gene. The CDR3 is 13 residues long. V lost 6 bases and J lost 1, with 12 bases in between. Combining the CDR3 with reference TRBV29-1 and TRBJ1-1 gives the whole variable domain SAVISQKPSRDICQRGTSLTIQCQVDSQVTMMFWYRQQPGQSLTLIATANQGSEATYESGFVIDKFPISRPNLTFSTLTVSNMSPEDSSIYLCSVLTGKNTEAFFGQGTRLTVV.

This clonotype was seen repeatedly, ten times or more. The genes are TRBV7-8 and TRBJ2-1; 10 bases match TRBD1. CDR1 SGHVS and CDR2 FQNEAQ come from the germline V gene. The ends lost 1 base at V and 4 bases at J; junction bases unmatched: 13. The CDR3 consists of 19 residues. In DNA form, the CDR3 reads TGTGCCAGCAGCTTAGATTTAGGCGCCGGGGACAGGGGTTACAATGAGCAGTTCTTC. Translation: CASSLDLGAGDRGYNEQFF.

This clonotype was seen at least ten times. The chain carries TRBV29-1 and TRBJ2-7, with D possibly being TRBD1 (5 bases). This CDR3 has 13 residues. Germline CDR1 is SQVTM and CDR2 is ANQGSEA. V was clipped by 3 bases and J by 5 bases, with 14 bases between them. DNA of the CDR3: TGCAGCGTTGATAGGCAGGGTCGGAACGAGCAGTACTTC. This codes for CSVDRQGRNEQYF.